This note documents a single T cell receptor (beta chain) sequence. No cognate antigen has been identified for it. No base quality information exists; no much larger clone differs at one position. This entry is derived from a study of blood T cell repertoires in COVID-19 (dated by TCRdb to between 2020 and 2021). Regarding the study in general: Samples covering the acute and convalescent phases of COVID-19 were provided by collaborators in the United States, Italy and Spain. The material from the prospective study consisted of cDNA or gDNA derived from T cells, B-cell-depleted T cells, or PBMCs. Subjects who had been exposed to COVID-19, were actively infected with it, or had recovered from it provided the deeply sampled blood TCRbeta repertoires that made up the dataset. The repertoires were released in a freely available public database meant as a resource for research on the immune response to SARS-CoV-2. Samples came from the ongoing ImmuneRACE study (first 160 participants) plus 1,254 subjects from 6 global collaborators. A de-identified subject ID, COVID-19 status, age in years and sex were almost always included in the sample metadata. Where available, HLA class I and class II types were obtained from metadata supplied by the sample provider rather than from assay-based typing.

The collaborating institutions used their own protocols to collect whole blood in K2EDTA tubes. For TCRbeta analysis, collaborators shipped samples in one of three forms: frozen whole blood, isolated PBMCs, or DNA extracted from either of those sample types. The immunoSEQ Assay, a bias-controlled multiplex PCR, was used to amplify TCRbeta CDR3 regions from genomic DNA. As for the authors' bioinformatics: Within the assay, amplification of reference gene primers was used to estimate how many nucleated cells each sample contained. To quantify the absolute abundance of each unique TCRbeta CDR3 rearrangement, sequence reads were collapsed and filtered. For each sample, productive Simpson clonality was calculated as the square root of Simpson's diversity index across productive rearrangements. Not all clones reach the TCRdb copy of this immuneACCESS table, which keeps in-frame sequences only. Checked studies attribute under half of the gap to unresolved V genes and leave the rest unexplained. V, J and clone size reflect that table, while D and trimming were determined from the DNA. The sample contains roughly 190,000 clones, less than 90% of them found a single time. Jointly, the top ten make up less than 1.5% of the sample.

The research as a whole found: Clinical and demographic metadata were provided uncurated, with the amount varying by source and participant.

The source of this sequence is a man under 40 with acute or convalescent COVID-19. Material: peripheral blood.

The CDR3 amino acid sequence is: CASSKGAGQGEQPQHF. The DNA reads TGTGCCAGTAGTAAGGGGGCCGGGCAGGGGGAACAGCCCCAGCATTTT. The chain links TRBV19 with TRBJ1-5; TRBD1 agrees with 7 junctional bases. From cysteine to phenylalanine, the CDR3 is 16 amino acids long. Only CDR3 DNA remains: 48 bases, in frame from the first base. Germline trimming: 4 bases from V, 7 bases from J; junction bases outside gene matches: 13. The germline V gene (reference sequence) sets CDR1 to LNHDA and CDR2 to SQIVND.